The 16 T cell receptor beta chains below were found in one sample sequenced in a study of T cell changes during pregnancy in multiple sclerosis. Libraries were prepared by immunoSEQ multiplex PCR; TCRdb keeps only in-frame clonotypes and omits some of them. This table has roughly 40,000 clones, around nine tenths appearing once. Sequencing used CD8+ T cells from peripheral blood mononuclear cells, obtained before pregnancy. These receptors all come from a female donor with multiple sclerosis, enrolled in a pregnancy study.

This sequence joins TRBV11-2 and TRBJ1-2; 8 bases map to TRBD1. The V gene's germline CDR1 is SGHAT and CDR2 FQNNGV. The CDR3 is 14 residues long. V lost 7 bases, J lost 4 bases, and 8 bases stayed unmatched. CDR3 in DNA: TGTGCCAGCAAAAGTCCAGGGGGCGGCTATGGCTACACCTTC. It yields the protein CASKSPGGGYGYTF.

The chain uses TRBV9 and TRBJ2-3, with a possible D match to TRBD2 (5 bases). Trimming cost V 6 bases and J 6 bases, with 17 bases left between them. This CDR3 has 14 amino acids. Germline V lookup: CDR1 SGDLS, CDR2 YYNGEE. Here the CDR3 reads CASTMAGGPDTQYF. Here the CDR3 DNA reads TGTGCCAGCACCATGGCAGGAGGTCCGGATACGCAGTATTTT.

In this sample, this clone turned up once. The V gene is TRBV30, the J gene TRBJ1-3; possibly TRBD1 for D (6 bases). Germline assignment: CDR1 GTSNPN and CDR2 SVGIG (reference sequence). Trimming cost V 2 bases and J 4 bases, with 9 bases left between them. CDR3 length: 13 amino acids. Here the CDR3 reads CAWSPGAGNTIYF. In DNA, the CDR3 is TGTGCCTGGAGTCCAGGGGCAGGAAACACCATATATTTT.

This chain uses TRBV7-9 with TRBJ2-1; 11 bases match TRBD2. The length of the CDR3 is 16 residues. The ends lost 7 bases at V and 4 bases at J; junction bases unmatched: 9. CDR1 is SEHNR and CDR2 is FQNEAQ in the germline V gene (reference sequence). CDR3 sequence (DNA): TGTGCCAGCATCGGAACCGGGACTAGCGGATACAATGAGCAGTTCTTC. Encoded protein: CASIGTGTSGYNEQFF. Variable domain in full (rest from reference TRBV7-9 and TRBJ2-1): DTGVSQNPRHKITKRGQNVTFRCDPISEHNRLYWYRQTLGQGPEFLTYFQNEAQLEKSRLLSDRFSAERPKGSFSTLEIQRTEQGDSAMYLCASIGTGTSGYNEQFFGPGTRLTVL.

This clone is a singleton in its sample. The genes are TRBV5-8 and TRBJ2-1; 8 nucleotides agree with TRBD2. The CDR3 contains 15 residues. Trimming cost V 3 bases and J 0 bases; bases outside gene matches: 2. In germline, CDR1 is SGHTS, CDR2 YDEGEE. The CDR3 region is CASSWSGSSYNEQFF. CDR3 bases: TGTGCCAGCAGCTGGAGCGGGAGCTCCTACAATGAGCAGTTCTTC.

The chain combines TRBV9 with TRBJ2-3, with D maybe TRBD2 (6 bases). V was cut by 9 bases and J by 0 bases, with 20 bases left in between. The germline V gene has CDR1 SGDLS and CDR2 YYNGEE. This CDR3 is 16 amino acids long. The CDR3 reads CATSASVFSSTDTQYF. CDR3 bases: TGTGCCACGTCCGCTAGCGTATTTTCTAGCACAGATACGCAGTATTTT.

V gene TRBV15 combines with J gene TRBJ2-7, with a weak D call TRBD1 (5 bases). The CDR3 extends over 14 amino acids. CDR1 and CDR2 from the germline V gene are LNHNV and YYDKDF (reference sequence). Deletions cut 0 bases from V and 2 bases from J, with 8 bases between. CDR3 sequence reads: CATSRDGAAYEQYF. The CDR3 coding sequence is TGTGCCACCAGCAGAGATGGGGCAGCCTACGAGCAGTACTTC.

The chain employs TRBV30 and TRBJ1-6; D possibly corresponds to TRBD1 (5 bases). The CDR3 is 12 residues long. Between the trimmed V and J ends, which lost 0 bases and 11 bases, there was a span of 8 bases. Germline V lookup: CDR1 GTSNPN, CDR2 SVGIG (reference sequence). The CDR3 loop is CAWSVKGPPLHF. The CDR3 DNA sequence: TGTGCCTGGAGTGTAAAGGGGCCACCCCTCCACTTT.

The chain carries TRBV28 and TRBJ1-1; 8 positions match TRBD1. J gave up 5 bases and V 3 bases, and 2 bases lay outside the gene matches. Germline V gives CDR1 MDHEN, CDR2 SYDVKM. The CDR3 spans 13 residues. The CDR3 region is CASSFQGATEAFF. CDR3 in DNA: TGTGCCAGCAGTTTCCAGGGGGCGACTGAAGCTTTCTTT. Full variable domain (rest looked up from reference TRBV28 and TRBJ1-1): DVKVTQSSRYLVKRTGEKVFLECVQDMDHENMFWYRQDPGLGLRLIYFSYDVKMKEKGDIPEGYSVSREKKERFSLILESASTNQTSMYLCASSFQGATEAFFGQGTRLTVV.

This chain joins TRBV7-9 and TRBJ2-1; TRBD2 matches 10 bases. V lost 6 bases, J lost 4 bases, and 6 bases stayed unmatched. Germline V lookup: CDR1 SEHNR, CDR2 FQNEAQ (reference sequence). This CDR3 comprises 15 residues. For the CDR3, the DNA is TGTGCCAGCAGTCCGACTAGCGGGCTTTACAATGAGCAGTTCTTC. Translating gives CASSPTSGLYNEQFF.

The genes are TRBV28 and TRBJ1-4; D ambiguous. Trimming removed 3 bases from V and 4 bases from J, with 9 bases in between. CDR3 length equals 14 residues. Per germline, CDR1 MDHEN and CDR2 SYDVKM. CDR3 nucleotide sequence: TGTGCCAGCAGTTTCGGAGTTATTAATGAAAAACTGTTTTTT. Its translation is CASSFGVINEKLFF.

The V gene is TRBV13, the J gene TRBJ1-1; D is uncertain. This CDR3 contains 12 residues. Germline V gives CDR1 PRHDT, CDR2 FYEKMQ (reference sequence). Trimming took off 5 bases at V and 4 bases at J, with 8 bases between the two ends. CDR3 DNA: TGTGCCAGCAGCCTCCCGTCCACTGAAGCTTTCTTT. It is translated as CASSLPSTEAFF. The full variable domain, its missing parts supplied by reference TRBV13 and TRBJ1-1, is AAGVIQSPRHLIKEKRETATLKCYPIPRHDTVYWYQQGPGQDPQFLISFYEKMQSDKGSIPDRFSAQQFSDYHSELNMSSLELGDSALYFCASSLPSTEAFFGQGTRLTVV.

The genes are TRBV7-9 and TRBJ2-7, with D maybe TRBD1 (6 bases). V lost 5 bases and J lost 4, with 15 bases in between. The CDR3 is 14 amino acids. Germline V gives CDR1 SEHNR, CDR2 FQNEAQ (reference sequence). Here the CDR3 reads CASSPITQGYEQYF. The CDR3, as DNA: TGTGCCAGCAGCCCAATCACACAGGGTTACGAGCAGTACTTC.

The chain has TRBV19 and TRBJ1-5, with D unresolved. There are 15 residues in the CDR3. CDR1 and CDR2 from the germline V gene are LNHDA and SQIVND (reference sequence). The V and J ends lost 3 bases and 0 bases respectively, with 9 bases between them. The CDR3 DNA reads as TGTGCCAGTAGTATTACAGATTATAGCAATCAGCCCCAGCATTTT. The encoded protein is CASSITDYSNQPQHF.

The V call is TRBV30, the J call TRBJ2-3; D is possibly TRBD2 (5 bases). From germline, CDR1 is GTSNPN and CDR2 SVGIG (reference sequence). CDR3 length equals 15 residues. The V gene lost 0 bases and the J gene lost 0 bases, with 10 bases spanning the gap. The CDR3 nucleotides read TGTGCCTGGAGTGTAGGGTCTAGCAGCACAGATACGCAGTATTTT. Encoded protein: CAWSVGSSSTDTQYF.

The V and J genes are TRBV5-5 and TRBJ2-7, with TRBD2 matching 8 bases. V lost 3 bases, J lost 4 bases, and 21 bases stayed unmatched. The CDR3 is 19 amino acids. The germline V gene encodes CDR1 SGHKS and CDR2 YYEKEE (reference sequence). The CDR3 DNA follows: TGTGCCAGCAGCTCCGGACCAGCGGGAGTAAGATGGAGCCAATACGAGCAGTACTTC. Its protein is CASSSGPAGVRWSQYEQYF.